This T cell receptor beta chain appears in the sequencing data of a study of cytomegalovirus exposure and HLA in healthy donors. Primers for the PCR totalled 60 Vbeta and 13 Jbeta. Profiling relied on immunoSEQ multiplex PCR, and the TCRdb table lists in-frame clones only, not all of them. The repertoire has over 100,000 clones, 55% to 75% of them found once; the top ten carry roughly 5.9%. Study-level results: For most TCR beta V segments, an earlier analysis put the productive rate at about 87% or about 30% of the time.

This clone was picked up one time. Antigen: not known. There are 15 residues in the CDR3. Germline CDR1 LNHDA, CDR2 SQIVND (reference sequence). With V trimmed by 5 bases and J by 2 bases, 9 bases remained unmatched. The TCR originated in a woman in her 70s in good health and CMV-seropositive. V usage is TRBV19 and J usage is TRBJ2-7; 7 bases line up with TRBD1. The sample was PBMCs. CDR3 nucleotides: TGTGCCAGTAGTCGTTCCGGGACAGATACCTACGAGCAGTACTTC. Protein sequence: CASSRSGTDTYEQYF.